The 2 T cell receptor beta chains listed next were all sequenced from one sample in a study of T cells after yellow fever vaccination. TCRdb analysed the 5' RACE reads with MiXCR anew, one entry per CDR3 protein. Among 500,000 to 700,000 distinct CDR3 sequences listed, 15% to 20% were seen once. The material sequenced was PBMCs, taken 15 days after the yellow fever booster vaccination. These receptors were obtained from a man aged 30 to 39 who received the YFV17D yellow fever vaccine.

The chain is built from TRBV29-1 and TRBJ2-7; unclear D gene. The CDR3 has 13 residues. CDR1 is SQVTM, CDR2 ANQGSEA, per germline. V lost 0 bases and J lost 2, with 8 bases in between. The CDR3 sequence is CSVEEDEAYEQYF. CDR3 DNA: TGCAGCGTTGAAGAAGACGAGGCCTACGAGCAGTACTTC.

A few counts support this clonotype. The gene calls are TRBV7-2 and TRBJ2-3; 8 bases fit TRBD1. The V gene's germline CDR1 is SGHTA and CDR2 FQGNSA. The CDR3 length is 16 residues. V shed 0 bases, J shed 4 bases, and the junction held 6 bases outside the gene matches. In DNA form, the CDR3 reads TGTGCCAGCAGCTTAGCCGGACAGGGCGTCGCAGATACGCAGTATTTT. This encodes CASSLAGQGVADTQYF.